These T cell receptor beta chains were read from a single sample in a study of T cell changes during pregnancy in multiple sclerosis. Sequencing used immunoSEQ multiplex PCR; TCRdb keeps in-frame clones, though not all of them. This sample has roughly 50,000 clones, with around 90% found just once. Here the sequenced sample was CD4+ T cells from peripheral blood mononuclear cells, taken after pregnancy. The receptors come from a female donor with multiple sclerosis, enrolled in a pregnancy study. CDR3s include the opening cysteine and the closing phenylalanine or tryptophan. D genes are given only for firm matches. Clone size is shown for a subset of rows, as once, few, many or a class of expanded clone.

J gene,clone size,V gene,D gene,CDR3 DNA,CDR3 protein
TRBJ2-6,-,TRBV28,-,TGTGCCAGCAGACCCAGGTCTGGGGCCAACGTCCTGACTTTC,CASRPRSGANVLTF
TRBJ2-7,-,TRBV6-6,TRBD1,TGTGCCAGCAGTACCGCCGGACAGGGTGGCGAGCAGTACTTC,CASSTAGQGGEQYF
TRBJ2-7,few,TRBV18,TRBD2,TGTGCCAGCTCACCACCCCTAGCGGGGACCGGGGAGCAGTACTTC,CASSPPLAGTGEQYF
TRBJ2-7,-,TRBV7-9,TRBD1,TGTGCCAGCAGCCCGGGACAGGGGGCAACCTACGAGCAGTACTTC,CASSPGQGATYEQYF
TRBJ2-3,-,TRBV16,TRBD1,TGTGCCAGCAGCCCGGACAGGTTTGGAACGCAGTATTTT,CASSPDRFGTQYF
TRBJ2-3,-,TRBV18,-,TGTGCCAGCTCCGCACTACCTACTAGCACAGATACGCAGTATTTT,CASSALPTSTDTQYF
TRBJ1-3,-,TRBV19,TRBD1,TGTGCCAGTAGTGTCGACAGGGAAGGCTCTGGAAACACCATATATTTT,CASSVDREGSGNTIYF
TRBJ2-4,once,TRBV30,TRBD1,TGTGCCTGGAGTGTACGGAGCAGGGGGCCATACAAAAACATTCAGTACTTC,CAWSVRSRGPYKNIQYF
TRBJ2-7,-,TRBV18,-,TGTGCCAGCTCACCTCTCGACAGCCCCATCTCCTACGAGCAGTACTTC,CASSPLDSPISYEQYF
TRBJ2-7,-,TRBV19,TRBD1,TGTGCCAGTAGTATAGACACCAGGGGGAACTACGAGCAGTACTTC,CASSIDTRGNYEQYF
TRBJ2-1,-,TRBV5-6,-,TGTGCCAGCAGCTCTCAACATCTTTTATACAATGAGCAGTTCTTC,CASSSQHLLYNEQFF
TRBJ1-2,-,TRBV29-1,-,TGCAGCGTTGAACCCCTGGACAAGGTGGGCTATGGCTACACCTTC,CSVEPLDKVGYGYTF
TRBJ1-4,-,TRBV18,-,TGTGCCAGCTCACCGACGGGGGCTAATGAAAAACTGTTTTTT,CASSPTGANEKLFF
TRBJ2-7,-,TRBV6-5,TRBD1,TGTGCCAGCGCCCTTCAGGGGGCATACGAGCAGTACTTC,CASALQGAYEQYF
TRBJ2-2,few,TRBV6-1,TRBD2,TGTGCCAGCAGGGAACCTAAAAGGTCAAGCGGGGCGCGGGGGGAGCTGTTTTTT,CASREPKRSSGARGELFF
TRBJ2-7,-,TRBV9,TRBD2,TGTGCCAGCAGCGTAGGAGCGGGAAACTCCTACGAGCAGTACTTC,CASSVGAGNSYEQYF
TRBJ2-7,-,TRBV27,TRBD2,TGTGCCAGCAGTTTATATTGGCCCCCCGCTCCGGGACTAGCGGGAGACGAGCAGTACTTC,CASSLYWPPAPGLAGDEQYF
TRBJ2-7,-,TRBV28,-,TGTGCCAGCAGTTTATGGGGGCGCGAGCAGTACTTC,CASSLWGREQYF
TRBJ2-3,-,TRBV30,-,TGTGCCTGGCGGGAATCCTATAGCACAGATACGCAGTATTTT,CAWRESYSTDTQYF
TRBJ1-1,-,TRBV4-2,-,TGTGCCAGCAGCGTGAGCGGGAGAACTGAAGCTTTCTTT,CASSVSGRTEAFF
TRBJ2-2,-,TRBV11-3,TRBD1,TGTGCCAGCAGCTCCGACAGGGGCCCGACCGGGGAGCTGTTTTTT,CASSSDRGPTGELFF
TRBJ2-1,-,TRBV11-2,TRBD2,TGTGCCAGCAGACGGCGGGAGGAGCGCGGGAATGAGCAGTTCTTC,CASRRREERGNEQFF
TRBJ2-1,-,TRBV5-1,TRBD2,TGCGCCAGCAGCTTCCCAGGGGGACTAGCGACATACAATGAGCAGTTCTTC,CASSFPGGLATYNEQFF
TRBJ1-1,-,TRBV19,-,TGTGCCAGTAGTATCCGAGCGGGGCAGCAAGCTTTCTTT,CASSIRAGQQAFF
TRBJ2-3,-,TRBV6-1,TRBD2,TGTGCCAGCAGTGAGAGATTAGCGGGAGCGGGGGATACGCAGTATTTT,CASSERLAGAGDTQYF
TRBJ2-3,-,TRBV19,-,TGTGCCAGTAGCCCCGCAGGGGACCTGAGCACAGATACGCAGTATTTT,CASSPAGDLSTDTQYF
TRBJ2-1,-,TRBV9,TRBD2,TGTGCCAGCAACCTAGGACTAGCGGGAGTATATGGGTACAATGAGCAGTTCTTC,CASNLGLAGVYGYNEQFF
TRBJ1-2,-,TRBV28,TRBD1,TGTGCCAGCGAGACAGGGGGCGATGGCTACACCTTC,CASETGGDGYTF
TRBJ2-3,-,TRBV23-1,-,TGCGCCATCAGCAGGCAGGTCCGAACCACAGATACGCAGTATTTT,CAISRQVRTTDTQYF
TRBJ1-1,-,TRBV14,-,TGTGCCAGCAGCCAAGTATCAGGGACAACTGAAGCTTTCTTT,CASSQVSGTTEAFF
TRBJ2-5,-,TRBV29-1,-,TGCAGCGTTGCTTCAGGGGACCAAGAGACCCAGTACTTC,CSVASGDQETQYF
TRBJ2-4,-,TRBV7-2,TRBD1,TGTGCCAGCAGCGACAGGGTTCTTGCCAAAAACATTCAGTACTTC,CASSDRVLAKNIQYF
TRBJ2-1,-,TRBV7-9,TRBD2,TGTGCCAGCAGTAGACTAGCGGGCTACAATGAGCAGTTCTTC,CASSRLAGYNEQFF
TRBJ2-2,-,TRBV2,-,TGTGCCAGCAGTGCGGGAGCGAACACCGGGGAGCTGTTTTTT,CASSAGANTGELFF
TRBJ1-5,-,TRBV28,-,TGTGCCAGCAGTTCCCGGGACAACGGACTCTATAGCAATCAGCCCCAGCATTTT,CASSSRDNGLYSNQPQHF
TRBJ2-3,-,TRBV9,-,TGTGCCAGCAGCGTAGGTGGCGGGATCGGCACAGATACGCAGTATTTT,CASSVGGGIGTDTQYF
TRBJ2-7,-,TRBV12-5,-,TGTGCTAGTGGCCCCTACGGTCCGGACGAGCAGTACTTC,CASGPYGPDEQYF
TRBJ2-2,-,TRBV9,-,TGTGCCAGCAGCCCCGCGGTCACCGGGGAGCTGTTTTTT,CASSPAVTGELFF
TRBJ1-5,-,TRBV5-4,TRBD1,TGTGCCAGCAGCTTGCCCTCCCCGGGACAGGGAGATCAGCCCCAGCATTTT,CASSLPSPGQGDQPQHF
TRBJ1-2,-,TRBV7-9,-,TGTGCCAGCAGCTTGGGAACAGGGTTAGGTGGCTACACCTTC,CASSLGTGLGGYTF
TRBJ2-7,-,TRBV19,-,TGTGCCAGTAGTGCCGAACAGGGCTACGAGCAGTACTTC,CASSAEQGYEQYF
TRBJ2-1,-,TRBV5-4,-,TGTGCCAGCAGCCTCCGCGGAGGGGATGAGCAGTTCTTC,CASSLRGGDEQFF
TRBJ1-2,-,TRBV4-1,-,TGCGCCAGCAGCCAAGTAAGGGGAAGGAACTATGGCTACACCTTC,CASSQVRGRNYGYTF
TRBJ1-1,-,TRBV18,-,TGTGCCAGCTCACCGGCCATGAACACTGAAGCTTTCTTT,CASSPAMNTEAFF
TRBJ2-7,-,TRBV6-6,-,TGTGCCAGCAGTTACTCTGACAGAAAGGAGCAGTACTTC,CASSYSDRKEQYF
TRBJ2-3,once,TRBV27,TRBD1,TGTGCCAGCAAATTGACAGGGTTCACAGATACGCAGTATTTT,CASKLTGFTDTQYF
TRBJ2-5,-,TRBV9,TRBD1,TGTGCCAGCAGCCCGGGGACAGGTGTTTGGGAGACCCAGTACTTC,CASSPGTGVWETQYF